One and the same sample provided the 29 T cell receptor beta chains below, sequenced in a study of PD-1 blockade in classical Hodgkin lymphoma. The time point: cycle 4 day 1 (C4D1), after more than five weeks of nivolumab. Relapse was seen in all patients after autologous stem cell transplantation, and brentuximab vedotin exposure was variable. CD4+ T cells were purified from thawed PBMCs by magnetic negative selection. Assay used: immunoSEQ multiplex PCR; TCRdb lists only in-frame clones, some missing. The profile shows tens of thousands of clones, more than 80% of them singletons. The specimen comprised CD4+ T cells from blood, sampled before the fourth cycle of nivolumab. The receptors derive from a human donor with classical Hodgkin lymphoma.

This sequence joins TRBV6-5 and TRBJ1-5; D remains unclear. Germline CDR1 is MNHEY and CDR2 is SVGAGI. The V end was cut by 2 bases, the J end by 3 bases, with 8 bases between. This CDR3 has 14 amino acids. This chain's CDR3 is CASSYRRNNQPQHF. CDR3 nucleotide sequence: TGTGCCAGCAGTTACAGGAGAAACAATCAGCCCCAGCATTTT.

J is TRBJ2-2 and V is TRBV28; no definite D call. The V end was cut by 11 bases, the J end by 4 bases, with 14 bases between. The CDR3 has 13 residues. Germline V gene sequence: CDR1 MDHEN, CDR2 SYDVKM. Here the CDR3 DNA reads TGTGCCGCACGGTTACCTGCCACCGGGGAGCTGTTTTTT. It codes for CAARLPATGELFF.

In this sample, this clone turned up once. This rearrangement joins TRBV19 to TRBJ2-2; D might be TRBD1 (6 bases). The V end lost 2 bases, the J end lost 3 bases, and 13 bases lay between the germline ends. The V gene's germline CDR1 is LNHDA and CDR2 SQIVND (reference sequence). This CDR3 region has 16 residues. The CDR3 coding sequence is TGTGCCAGTAGTATATCGGCAGGGGTCTACACCGGGGAGCTGTTTTTT. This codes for CASSISAGVYTGELFF.

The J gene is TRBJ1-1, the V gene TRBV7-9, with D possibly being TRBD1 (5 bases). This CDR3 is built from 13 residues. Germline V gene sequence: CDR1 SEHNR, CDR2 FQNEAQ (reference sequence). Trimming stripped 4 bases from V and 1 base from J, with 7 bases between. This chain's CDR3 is CASSYQGNTEAFF. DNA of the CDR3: TGTGCCAGCAGCTATCAGGGGAACACTGAAGCTTTCTTT.

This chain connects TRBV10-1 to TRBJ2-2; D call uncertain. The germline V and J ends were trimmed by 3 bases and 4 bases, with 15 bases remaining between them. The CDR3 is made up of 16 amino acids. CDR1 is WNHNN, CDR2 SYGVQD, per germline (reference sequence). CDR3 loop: CASSEYSRALTGELFF. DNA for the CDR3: TGCGCCAGCAGTGAATACAGCCGGGCCCTCACCGGGGAGCTGTTTTTT.

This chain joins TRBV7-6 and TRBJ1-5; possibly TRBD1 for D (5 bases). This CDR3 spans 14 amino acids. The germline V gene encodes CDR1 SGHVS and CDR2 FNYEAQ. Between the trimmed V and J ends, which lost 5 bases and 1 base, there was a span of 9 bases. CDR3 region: CASSPGGSNQPQHF. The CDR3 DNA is TGTGCCAGCAGCCCGGGGGGGAGCAATCAGCCCCAGCATTTT.

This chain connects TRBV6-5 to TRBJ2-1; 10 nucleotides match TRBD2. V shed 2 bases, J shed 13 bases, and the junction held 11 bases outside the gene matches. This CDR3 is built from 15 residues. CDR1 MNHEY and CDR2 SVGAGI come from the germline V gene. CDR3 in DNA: TGTGCCAGCAGTTACACCAAACTAGCGGGGTCCCCCCAGTTCTTC. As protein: CASSYTKLAGSPQFF.

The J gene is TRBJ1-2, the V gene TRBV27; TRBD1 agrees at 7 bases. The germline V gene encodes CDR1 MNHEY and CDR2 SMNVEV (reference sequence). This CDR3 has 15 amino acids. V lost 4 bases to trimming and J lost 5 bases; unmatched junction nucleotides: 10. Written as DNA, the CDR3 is TGTGCCAGCAGTTCTCGTGGGACAGTTCCTTATGGCTACACCTTC. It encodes CASSSRGTVPYGYTF.

The CDR3 DNA is TGTGCCAGCAGCCCGGAGCCCTACAATGAGCAGTTCTTC. Its translation: CASSPEPYNEQFF. The V call is TRBV5-4, the J call TRBJ2-1; D not certain. This CDR3 spans 13 amino acids. Trimming took 4 bases from V and 2 from J, leaving 7 bases between them. The germline CDR1 and CDR2 sequences are SGHNT and YYREEE (reference sequence).

This chain's CDR3 is CASSYSAGVQDTQYF. The CDR3 nucleotides read TGTGCCAGCAGTTACTCAGCGGGAGTTCAAGATACGCAGTATTTT. The gene calls are TRBV6-5 and TRBJ2-3, with TRBD2 matching over 8 bases. V gave up 0 bases and J gave up 5 bases; unmatched junction bases: 4. The CDR3 is 15 amino acids. Per germline, CDR1 MNHEY and CDR2 SVGAGI.

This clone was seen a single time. Written as DNA, the CDR3 is TGTGCCTGGAGTCCCTTTGGGGGGGGCTGGTCCGGCTACACCTTC. Translating gives CAWSPFGGGWSGYTF. J is TRBJ1-2 and V is TRBV30; perhaps TRBD1 as D (6 bases). In germline, CDR1 is GTSNPN, CDR2 SVGIG (reference sequence). Trimming took off 2 bases at V and 8 bases at J, with 21 bases between the two ends. The CDR3 extends over 15 amino acids.

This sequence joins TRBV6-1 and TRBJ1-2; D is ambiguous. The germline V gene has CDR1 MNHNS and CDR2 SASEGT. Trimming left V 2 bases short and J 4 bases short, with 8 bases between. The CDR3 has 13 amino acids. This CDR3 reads CASSENIIYGYTF. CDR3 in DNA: TGTGCCAGCAGTGAAAACATCATCTATGGCTACACCTTC.

The CDR3 bases are TGTGCCAGCAGCCTCGGACTAGCGGGAGGTAGGACAGATACGCAGTATTTT. Translation gives CASSLGLAGGRTDTQYF. The V and J genes are TRBV7-9 and TRBJ2-3, with 14 nucleotides matching TRBD2. Per the germline V gene, CDR1 is SEHNR and CDR2 is FQNEAQ (reference sequence). This CDR3 is 17 amino acids long. V dropped 5 bases and J dropped 3; count of bases not matched to a gene: 7.

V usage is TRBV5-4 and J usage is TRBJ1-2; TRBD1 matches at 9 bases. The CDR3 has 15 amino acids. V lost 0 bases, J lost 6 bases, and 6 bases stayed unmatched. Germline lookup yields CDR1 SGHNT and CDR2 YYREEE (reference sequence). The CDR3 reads CASSLVDRGWDGYTF. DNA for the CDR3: TGTGCCAGCAGCTTGGTGGACAGGGGATGGGATGGCTACACCTTC.

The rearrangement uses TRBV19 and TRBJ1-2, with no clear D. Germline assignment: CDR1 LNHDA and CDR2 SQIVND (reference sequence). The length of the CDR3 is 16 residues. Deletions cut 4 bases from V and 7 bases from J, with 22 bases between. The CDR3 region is CASSSSGSISRFGYTF. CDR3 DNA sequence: TGTGCCAGTAGTAGCTCCGGATCAATCTCCCGTTTTGGCTACACCTTC.

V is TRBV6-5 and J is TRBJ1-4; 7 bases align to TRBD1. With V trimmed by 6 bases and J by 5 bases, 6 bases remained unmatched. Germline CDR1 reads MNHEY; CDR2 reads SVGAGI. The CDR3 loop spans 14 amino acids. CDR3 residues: CASRKSGGNEKLFF. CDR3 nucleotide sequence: TGTGCCAGCAGAAAATCAGGGGGGAATGAAAAACTGTTTTTT.

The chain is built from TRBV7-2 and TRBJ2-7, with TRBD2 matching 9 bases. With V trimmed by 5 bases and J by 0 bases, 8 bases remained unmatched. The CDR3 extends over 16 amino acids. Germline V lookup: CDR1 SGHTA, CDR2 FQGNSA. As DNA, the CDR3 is TGTGCCAGCAGCCCAGGGACTAGCCGAGTCTCCTACGAGCAGTACTTC. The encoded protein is CASSPGTSRVSYEQYF.

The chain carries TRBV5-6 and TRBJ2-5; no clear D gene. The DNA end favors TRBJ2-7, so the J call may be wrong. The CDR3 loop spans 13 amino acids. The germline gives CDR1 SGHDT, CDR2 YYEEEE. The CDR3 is CASSFVGLYEQYF. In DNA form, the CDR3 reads TGTGCCAGCAGCTTCGTCGGCCTCTACGAGCAGTACTTC.

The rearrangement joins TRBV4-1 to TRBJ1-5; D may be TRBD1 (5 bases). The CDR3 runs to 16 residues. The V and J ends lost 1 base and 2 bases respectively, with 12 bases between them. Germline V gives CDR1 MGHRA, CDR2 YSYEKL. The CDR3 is CASSQGGNYGNQPQHF. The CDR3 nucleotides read TGCGCCAGCAGCCAAGGGGGGAACTACGGCAATCAGCCCCAGCATTTT.

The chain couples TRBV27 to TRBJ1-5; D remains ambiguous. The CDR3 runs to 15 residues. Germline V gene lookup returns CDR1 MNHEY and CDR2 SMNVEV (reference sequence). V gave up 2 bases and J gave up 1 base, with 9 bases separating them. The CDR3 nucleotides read TGTGCCAGCAGTTTAAGAGGGTTAAGCAATCAGCCCCAGCATTTT. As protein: CASSLRGLSNQPQHF.

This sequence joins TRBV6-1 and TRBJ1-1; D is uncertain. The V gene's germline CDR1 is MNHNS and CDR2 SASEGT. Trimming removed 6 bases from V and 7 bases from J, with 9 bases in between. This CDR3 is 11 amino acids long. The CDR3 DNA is TGTGCCAGCAGGGAGAAGGATGAAGCTTTCTTT. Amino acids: CASREKDEAFF.

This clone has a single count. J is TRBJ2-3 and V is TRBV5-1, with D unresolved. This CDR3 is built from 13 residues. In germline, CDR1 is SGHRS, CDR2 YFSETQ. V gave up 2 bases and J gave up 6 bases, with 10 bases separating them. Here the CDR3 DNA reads TGCGCCAGCAGCTTAATCCCGGAGGATACGCAGTATTTT. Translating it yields CASSLIPEDTQYF. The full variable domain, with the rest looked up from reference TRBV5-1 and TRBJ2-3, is KAGVTQTPRYLIKTRGQQVTLSCSPISGHRSVSWYQQTPGQGLQFLFEYFSETQRNKGNFPGRFSGRQFSNSRSEMNVSTLELGDSALYLCASSLIPEDTQYFGPGTRLTVL.

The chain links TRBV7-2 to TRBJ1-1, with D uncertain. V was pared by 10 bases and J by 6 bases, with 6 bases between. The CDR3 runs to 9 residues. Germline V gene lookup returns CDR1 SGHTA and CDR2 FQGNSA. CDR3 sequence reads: CATGAEAFF. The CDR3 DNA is TGTGCCACAGGAGCTGAAGCTTTCTTT.

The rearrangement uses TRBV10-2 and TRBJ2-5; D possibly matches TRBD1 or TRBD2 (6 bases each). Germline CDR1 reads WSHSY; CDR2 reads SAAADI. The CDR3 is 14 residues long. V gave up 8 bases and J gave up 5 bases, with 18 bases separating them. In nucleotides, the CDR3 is TGCGCCAGCCGAATGCAGGGGACTGGCGAGACCCAGTACTTC. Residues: CASRMQGTGETQYF.

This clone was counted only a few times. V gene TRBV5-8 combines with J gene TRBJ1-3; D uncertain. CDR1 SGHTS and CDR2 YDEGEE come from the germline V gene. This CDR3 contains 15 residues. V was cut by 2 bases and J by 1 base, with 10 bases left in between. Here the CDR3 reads CASSLTWPSGNTIYF. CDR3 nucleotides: TGTGCCAGCAGCTTAACTTGGCCATCTGGAAACACCATATATTTT.

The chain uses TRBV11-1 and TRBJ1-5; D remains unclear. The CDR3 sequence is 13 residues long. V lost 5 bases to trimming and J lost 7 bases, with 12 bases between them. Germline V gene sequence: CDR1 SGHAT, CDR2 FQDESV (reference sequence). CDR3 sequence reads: CASSLTVGQPQHF. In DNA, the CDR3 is TGTGCCAGCAGCCTAACGGTCGGGCAGCCCCAGCATTTT.

CDR3 region: CASSRKRDPEATEAFF. The CDR3 DNA reads TGTGCCAGCAGTCGAAAACGGGACCCGGAGGCCACTGAAGCTTTCTTT. The chain couples TRBV2 to TRBJ1-1, with TRBD1 as a possible D gene (5 bases). The germline V gene has CDR1 SNHLY and CDR2 FYNNEI. V shed 5 bases and J shed 4 bases, with 20 bases lying between them. The CDR3 is made up of 16 amino acids.

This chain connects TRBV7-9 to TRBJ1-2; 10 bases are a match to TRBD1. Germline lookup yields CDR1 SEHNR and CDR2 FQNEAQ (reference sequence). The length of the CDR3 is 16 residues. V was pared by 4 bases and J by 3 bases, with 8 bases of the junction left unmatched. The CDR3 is CASSWADRGGYYGYTF. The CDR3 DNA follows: TGTGCCAGCAGCTGGGCGGACAGGGGGGGGTACTATGGCTACACCTTC. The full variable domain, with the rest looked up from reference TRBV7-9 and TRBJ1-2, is DTGVSQNPRHKITKRGQNVTFRCDPISEHNRLYWYRQTLGQGPEFLTYFQNEAQLEKSRLLSDRFSAERPKGSFSTLEIQRTEQGDSAMYLCASSWADRGGYYGYTFGSGTRLTVV.

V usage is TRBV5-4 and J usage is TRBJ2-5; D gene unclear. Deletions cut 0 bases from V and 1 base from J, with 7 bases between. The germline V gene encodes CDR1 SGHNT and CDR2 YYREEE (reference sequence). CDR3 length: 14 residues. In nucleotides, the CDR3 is TGTGCCAGCAGCTTGGGGGTGTTCCAAGAGACCCAGTACTTC. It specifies CASSLGVFQETQYF.